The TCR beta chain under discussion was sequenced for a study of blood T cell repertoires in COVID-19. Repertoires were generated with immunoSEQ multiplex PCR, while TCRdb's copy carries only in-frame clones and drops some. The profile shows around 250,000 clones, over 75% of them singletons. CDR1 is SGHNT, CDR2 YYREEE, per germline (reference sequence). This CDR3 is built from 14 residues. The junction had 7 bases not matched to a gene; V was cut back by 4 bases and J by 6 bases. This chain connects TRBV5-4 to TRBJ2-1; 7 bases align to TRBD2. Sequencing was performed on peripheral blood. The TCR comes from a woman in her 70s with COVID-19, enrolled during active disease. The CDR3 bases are TGTGCCAGCAGCGGACTAGGGATAGGCAATGAGCAGTTCTTC. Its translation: CASSGLGIGNEQFF.